The present T cell receptor (beta chain) was sequenced within a study of shared clonotypes between healthy human individuals. The method was immunoSEQ multiplex PCR; TCRdb's version includes in-frame clones alone and lacks a portion of them. The sample consists of roughly 2.5 million clones, approximately 90% of them appearing once. None of the donors, who were healthy HIV-negative adults, had recently had acute infections or vaccinations. The sample taken for sequencing was naive CD4+ T cells sorted from blood. Subset given: CD45RA+ positively selected. The TCR sequence derives from a man aged 18 to 29 in good health.

DNA for the CDR3: TGTGCCAGCTCAACGACCGGGACAGGGGGTTCACCCCTCCACTTT. Translating gives CASSTTGTGGSPLHF. The V call is TRBV18, the J call TRBJ1-6; the match to TRBD1 covers 11 bases. This CDR3 is built from 15 residues. CDR1 and CDR2 (germline): KGHSH, LQKENI. The V segment lost 5 bases and the J segment 9 bases; nucleotides outside the gene matches: 6.